These T cell receptor beta chains were read from a single sample in a study of OX40 agonist ivuxolimab in advanced cancers. Clones were sequenced by immunoSEQ multiplex PCR, and TCRdb holds only the in-frame ones, with some missing. The sample lists approximately 100,000 clones; roughly 90% were seen once. The material was CD4+ or CD8+ T cells sorted from blood, obtained in a trial of the OX40 agonist ivuxolimab. The receptors were sampled from an adult with an advanced solid tumor such as melanoma, head and neck, liver or kidney cancer. Each CDR3 is given with its conserved first and last residue. A D gene is named only where the DNA matches it firmly. Not every row has a clone size; where given, it reads once, few, many or a size class.

CDR3aa,CDR3nt,j_gene,abundance,v_gene,d_gene,len
CASSPMRGNTYNEQFF,TGTGCCAGTAGCCCTATGAGGGGAAATACCTACAATGAGCAGTTCTTC,TRBJ2-1,NA,TRBV19,NA,16
CASRRESMNTEAFF,TGTGCCAGCAGAAGGGAATCCATGAACACTGAAGCTTTCTTT,TRBJ1-1,NA,TRBV11-2,NA,14
CASSWSSRGGYEQYF,TGTGCCAGCAGCTGGAGTAGTAGGGGGGGCTACGAGCAGTACTTC,TRBJ2-7,NA,TRBV7-8,NA,15
CASSRTGGPTDTQYF,TGTGCCAGTAGTAGGACAGGGGGCCCCACAGATACGCAGTATTTT,TRBJ2-3,NA,TRBV19,TRBD1,15
CSVAPTSGITDTQYF,TGCAGCGTTGCCCCCACTAGCGGGATCACAGATACGCAGTATTTT,TRBJ2-3,NA,TRBV29-1,TRBD2,15
CASSHWTEEAFF,TGTGCCAGCAGCCACTGGACAGAAGAAGCTTTCTTT,TRBJ1-1,NA,TRBV6-5,NA,12
CASSLAVTPYSNQPQHF,TGTGCCAGCAGCTTAGCCGTTACACCCTATAGCAATCAGCCCCAGCATTTT,TRBJ1-5,NA,TRBV7-2,NA,17
CASSQDPGPSTDTQYF,TGCGCCAGCAGCCAAGATCCCGGGCCTAGCACAGATACGCAGTATTTT,TRBJ2-3,NA,TRBV4-3,NA,16
CASSLELVSPLYAGELFF,TGTGCCAGCAGCTTAGAACTAGTCAGTCCTTTGTACGCCGGGGAGCTGTTTTTT,TRBJ2-2,NA,TRBV11-2,NA,18
CASRPDRAHTDTQYF,TGTGCCAGCAGACCCGACAGGGCGCACACAGATACGCAGTATTTT,TRBJ2-3,few,TRBV7-2,TRBD1,15
CASSPHRSGGSYEQYF,TGTGCCAGTAGTCCCCACAGGAGCGGGGGGTCCTACGAGCAGTACTTC,TRBJ2-7,NA,TRBV19,TRBD2,16
CASSQRFSPLHF,TGTGCCAGCAGCCAGAGGTTTTCACCCCTCCACTTT,TRBJ1-6,NA,TRBV9,NA,12
CAISDGSGAAFGETQYF,TGTGCCATCAGTGATGGGAGCGGGGCCGCCTTCGGGGAGACCCAGTACTTC,TRBJ2-5,NA,TRBV10-3,TRBD2,17
CASSVYPGTSGGRSF,TGTGCCAGTAGTGTATATCCCGGGACTAGCGGGGGGCGTTCTTTT,TRBJ2-3,NA,TRBV19,TRBD2,15
CASSVGSDRVPGYTF,TGTGCCAGCAGTGTAGGATCGGACAGGGTGCCTGGCTACACCTTC,TRBJ1-2,once,TRBV6-1,TRBD1,15
CASSPRENTEAFF,TGTGCCAGCAGTCCGAGGGAGAACACTGAAGCTTTCTTT,TRBJ1-1,NA,TRBV6-4,NA,13
CAWSAPDTQYF,TGTGCCTGGAGTGCCCCAGATACGCAGTATTTT,TRBJ2-3,NA,TRBV30,NA,11
CASQKVYEQYF,TGTGCCAGCCAAAAGGTCTACGAGCAGTACTTC,TRBJ2-7,NA,TRBV6-6,NA,11
CASSLLLDSPYGYTF,TGTGCCAGCAGTTTGCTCCTGGACAGTCCTTATGGCTACACCTTC,TRBJ1-2,once,TRBV28,NA,15
CASSFGSAYNQPQHF,TGTGCCAGCAGTTTCGGGTCCGCGTACAATCAGCCCCAGCATTTT,TRBJ1-5,NA,TRBV28,NA,15
CASRRDSNYGYTF,TGTGCCAGCAGGAGAGACAGCAACTATGGCTACACCTTC,TRBJ1-2,once,TRBV25-1,NA,13
CASSVGQGSPYEQYF,TGTGCCAGCAGCGTTGGACAGGGGAGTCCCTACGAGCAGTACTTC,TRBJ2-7,NA,TRBV9,TRBD1,15
CASSLGQGLQEQYF,TGTGCCAGCAGTTTGGGACAGGGCTTACAGGAGCAGTACTTC,TRBJ2-7,NA,TRBV6-5,TRBD1,14
CASSLPQGNTEAFF,TGCGCCAGCAGCCTTCCACAGGGGAACACTGAAGCTTTCTTT,TRBJ1-1,NA,TRBV5-1,NA,14
CAWSVTRTGGNQPQHF,TGTGCCTGGAGTGTAACAAGGACAGGGGGGAATCAGCCCCAGCATTTT,TRBJ1-5,NA,TRBV30,TRBD1,16
CASSLGAGWSTDTQYF,TGTGCCAGCAGCTTAGGAGCGGGATGGAGCACAGATACGCAGTATTTT,TRBJ2-3,NA,TRBV7-2,TRBD2,16
CASRQLSYNEQFF,TGCGCCAGCAGGCAGCTGTCCTACAATGAGCAGTTCTTC,TRBJ2-1,NA,TRBV5-1,NA,13
CASSDGTAYEQYF,TGTGCCAGCTCGGACGGGACAGCCTACGAGCAGTACTTC,TRBJ2-7,NA,TRBV18,TRBD1,13
CASSLYEETQYF,TGCGCCAGCAGCTTGTATGAAGAGACCCAGTACTTC,TRBJ2-5,NA,TRBV5-1,NA,12
CATSRERGTGVQPQHF,TGTGCCACCAGCAGGGAAAGGGGGACAGGGGTTCAGCCCCAGCATTTT,TRBJ1-5,once,TRBV15,TRBD1,16
CASSFVGDTGELFF,TGTGCCAGCAGCTTCGTGGGGGATACCGGGGAGCTGTTTTTT,TRBJ2-2,NA,TRBV7-9,NA,14
CAWSRKQGGGYTF,TGTGCCTGGAGCCGGAAGCAGGGGGGAGGCTACACCTTC,TRBJ1-2,NA,TRBV30,TRBD1,13
CASSIAHTDTQYF,TGTGCCAGTAGTATCGCTCACACAGATACGCAGTATTTT,TRBJ2-3,NA,TRBV19,NA,13
CASSLAYDDEQFF,TGTGCCAGCAGCTTAGCTTATGATGATGAGCAGTTCTTC,TRBJ2-1,NA,TRBV11-3,NA,13
CASSTLGTGSEKLFF,TGTGCCAGTAGTACTCTCGGGACAGGGAGTGAAAAACTGTTTTTT,TRBJ1-4,NA,TRBV19,TRBD1,15
CASSPVASGNTIYF,TGTGCCAGCAGCCCGGTGGCCAGCGGAAACACCATATATTTT,TRBJ1-3,NA,TRBV9,NA,14
CASSSQGAGDYEQYF,TGTGCCAGCAGTTCGCAGGGGGCGGGGGACTACGAGCAGTACTTC,TRBJ2-7,NA,TRBV6-5,NA,15
CAAQDYPPTYEQYF,TGTGCCGCTCAGGATTATCCTCCGACCTACGAGCAGTACTTC,TRBJ2-7,NA,TRBV27,NA,14
CASSLRQGDTGKLFF,TGTGCCAGCAGCTTACGGCAGGGGGACACCGGGAAGCTGTTTTTT,TRBJ2-2,NA,TRBV7-2,TRBD1,15
CASSIGQGTRLYEQYF,TGTGCCAGCAGCATAGGACAGGGAACTAGACTCTACGAGCAGTACTTC,TRBJ2-7,NA,TRBV5-5,TRBD1,16
CASKGASGRDTQYF,TGTGCCAGCAAGGGGGCTTCCGGACGAGATACGCAGTATTTT,TRBJ2-3,NA,TRBV27,TRBD1,14
CASSGGNDGGYTF,TGTGCCAGCAGTGGAGGAAATGACGGTGGCTACACCTTC,TRBJ1-2,NA,TRBV25-1,NA,13
CASSITSEQYF,TGTGCCAGCAGTATCACGAGCGAGCAGTACTTC,TRBJ2-7,NA,TRBV27,NA,11
CASSPWTGNQPQHF,TGTGCCAGCAGTCCATGGACAGGCAATCAGCCCCAGCATTTT,TRBJ1-5,NA,TRBV27,NA,14
CASSPPMGAREQYF,TGTGCCAGCTCACCACCTATGGGGGCGAGGGAGCAGTACTTC,TRBJ2-7,NA,TRBV18,NA,14
CASSKVRTGAFYSNQPQHF,TGTGCCAGCAGCAAAGTTAGGACAGGGGCCTTCTATAGCAATCAGCCCCAGCATTTT,TRBJ1-5,NA,TRBV21-1,NA,19
CASSLSGQLQETQYF,TGTGCCAGCAGCTTAAGCGGACAGTTACAAGAGACCCAGTACTTC,TRBJ2-5,NA,TRBV7-3,NA,15
CASSYDGYSNQPQHF,TGTGCCAGCAGTTACGACGGTTATAGCAATCAGCCCCAGCATTTT,TRBJ1-5,few,TRBV6-5,NA,15
CASSGTGTGGYFSSEQFF,TGTGCCAGCAGCGGAACCGGGACAGGGGGCTACTTCTCGAGCGAGCAGTTCTTC,TRBJ2-1,NA,TRBV28,TRBD1,18
CASSYLRTEAFF,TGTGCCAGCAGTTATCTTAGGACTGAAGCTTTCTTT,TRBJ1-1,NA,TRBV28,NA,12
CASSLVSWNRRLFF,TGTGCCAGCAGCTTAGTTTCGTGGAACAGACGGCTGTTTTTT,TRBJ2-2,NA,TRBV7-9,NA,14
CATSSTGTVLFTDTQYF,TGTGCCACCAGCAGTACTGGGACTGTTCTTTTCACAGATACGCAGTATTTT,TRBJ2-3,once,TRBV15,NA,17
CASSVVGWPQHF,TGTGCCAGCAGCGTAGTGGGTTGGCCCCAGCATTTT,TRBJ1-5,NA,TRBV9,NA,12
CASSAGTENTGELFF,TGTGCTAGCAGCGCCGGGACGGAGAACACCGGGGAGCTGTTTTTT,TRBJ2-2,NA,TRBV7-7,NA,15
CASRLGTGDYEQYF,TGTGCCAGCAGACTGGGGACAGGAGACTACGAGCAGTACTTC,TRBJ2-7,few,TRBV27,TRBD1,14
CASSLPVGLAGNTGELFF,TGTGCCAGCTCACTCCCAGTCGGGCTAGCGGGGAACACCGGGGAGCTGTTTTTT,TRBJ2-2,NA,TRBV18,TRBD2,18
CASSGGTWSYNEQFF,TGTGCCAGCAGTGGGGGGACCTGGTCCTACAATGAGCAGTTCTTC,TRBJ2-1,NA,TRBV28,NA,15
CAWGAGGSTDTQYF,TGTGCCTGGGGAGCGGGGGGGAGCACAGATACGCAGTATTTT,TRBJ2-3,NA,TRBV30,TRBD2,14
CAAVVPYEQYF,TGTGCGGCGGTCGTTCCCTACGAGCAGTACTTC,TRBJ2-7,NA,TRBV30,NA,11